This record looks at one TCR beta chain sequence and its context. Its antigen is not yet known. No much larger clone is present one base from it, and per-base qualities are unavailable. These data belong to a study of technical replicates of blood from several donors (dated 2017 in TCRdb). To prepare the library, the immunoSEQ multiplex PCR assay was applied. The table was pulled from immuneACCESS by TCRdb, which kept in-frame rearrangements only. Such tables lose some clones; where checked, under half of the loss comes from unresolved V genes, and the rest has no known cause. Counted in this sample were some 87,000 clones; roughly 97% of them appeared once. The ten largest account for over 0.15% of the sample. The CDR3 has 13 amino acids, counting the end cysteine and phenylalanine. CDR3 DNA only is kept here, 39 bases in frame from base 1. V loses 6 bases at its end and J loses 4 bases; junction bases beyond the gene matches: 4. In the germline V gene (reference sequence), CDR1 corresponds to MNHEY and CDR2 to SMNVEV.

The sample taken for sequencing was T cells isolated from PBMCs. The sequence joins TRBV27 to TRBJ1-1; 8 middle bases align to TRBD1. The TCR originated in a human donor in good health. The base sequence is TGTGCCAGCAGCCCCCAGGGGGCCACTGAAGCTTTCTTT. It translates to CASSPQGATEAFF.